This T cell receptor (beta chain) was obtained from a study of T cells after yellow fever vaccination. Overall study: When fractions had low cell numbers, they were prepared with SMART-Seq v4 Ultra Low Input. General study points: The booster saw the reappearance of most primary-vaccination clones (around 95% CD4, about 88% CD8).

Via MiXCR, TCRdb re-called the 5' RACE reads, giving one row per CDR3 protein. The data contain 340,000 or so distinct CDR3 sequences, around 12% of them singletons. Notes on this clonotype: The antigen is not known.

The TCR was taken from a young man who received the YFV17D yellow fever vaccine. The sample was CD4+ T cells sorted from PBMCs, taken 15 days after the yellow fever booster vaccination.

The CDR3, as DNA: TGTGCCAGCAGTCGCGGACGGGGGGGCGACCAAGAGACCCAGTACTTC. This codes for CASSRGRGGDQETQYF. J is TRBJ2-5 and V is TRBV12-3 or TRBV12-4, with 8 bases lining up with TRBD2. The CDR3 is 16 amino acids. V lost 5 bases to trimming and J lost 0 bases; unmatched junction nucleotides: 8.